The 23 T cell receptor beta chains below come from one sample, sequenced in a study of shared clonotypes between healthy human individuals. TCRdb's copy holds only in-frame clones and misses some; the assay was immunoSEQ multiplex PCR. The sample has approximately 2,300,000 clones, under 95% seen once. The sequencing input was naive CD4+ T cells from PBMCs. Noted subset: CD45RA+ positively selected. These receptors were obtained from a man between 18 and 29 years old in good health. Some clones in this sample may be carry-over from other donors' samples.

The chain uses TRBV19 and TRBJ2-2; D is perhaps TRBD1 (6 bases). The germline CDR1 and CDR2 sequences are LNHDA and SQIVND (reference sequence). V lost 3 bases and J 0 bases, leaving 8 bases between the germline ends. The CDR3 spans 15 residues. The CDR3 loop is CASSMDRSNTGELFF. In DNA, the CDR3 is TGTGCCAGTAGTATGGACAGATCGAACACCGGGGAGCTGTTTTTT.

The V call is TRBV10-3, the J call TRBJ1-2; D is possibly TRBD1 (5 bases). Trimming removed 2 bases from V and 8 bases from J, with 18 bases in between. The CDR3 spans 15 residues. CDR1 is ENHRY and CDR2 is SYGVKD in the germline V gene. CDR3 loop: CAISEGVSAGTGYTF. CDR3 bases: TGTGCCATCAGTGAGGGTGTTTCAGCGGGGACGGGCTACACCTTC.

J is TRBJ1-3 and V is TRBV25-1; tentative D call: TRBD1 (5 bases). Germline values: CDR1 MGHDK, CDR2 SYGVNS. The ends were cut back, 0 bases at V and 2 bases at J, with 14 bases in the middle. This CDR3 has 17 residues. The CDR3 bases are TGTGCCAGCAGTGAATATGTGGGCAGGGCGGCTGGAAACACCATATATTTT. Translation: CASSEYVGRAAGNTIYF.

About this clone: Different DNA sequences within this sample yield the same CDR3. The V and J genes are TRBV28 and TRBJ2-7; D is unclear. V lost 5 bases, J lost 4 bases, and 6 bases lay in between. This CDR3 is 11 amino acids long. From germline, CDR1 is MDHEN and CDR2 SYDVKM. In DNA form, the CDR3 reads TGTGCCAGCAGTCGACATTACGAGCAGTACTTC. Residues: CASSRHYEQYF.

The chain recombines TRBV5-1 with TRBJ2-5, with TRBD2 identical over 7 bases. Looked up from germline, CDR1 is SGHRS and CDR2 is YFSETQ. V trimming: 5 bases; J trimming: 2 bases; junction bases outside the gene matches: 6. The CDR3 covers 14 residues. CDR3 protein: CASRFRGEQETQYF. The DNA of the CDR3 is TGCGCCAGCAGATTCCGGGGGGAACAAGAGACCCAGTACTTC.

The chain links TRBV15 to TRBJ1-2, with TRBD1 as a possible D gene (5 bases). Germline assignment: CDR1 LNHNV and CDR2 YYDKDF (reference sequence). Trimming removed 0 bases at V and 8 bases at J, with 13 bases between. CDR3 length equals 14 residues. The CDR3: CATSRDLGGSGYTF. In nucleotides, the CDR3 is TGTGCCACCAGCAGAGACCTTGGGGGGAGCGGCTACACCTTC.

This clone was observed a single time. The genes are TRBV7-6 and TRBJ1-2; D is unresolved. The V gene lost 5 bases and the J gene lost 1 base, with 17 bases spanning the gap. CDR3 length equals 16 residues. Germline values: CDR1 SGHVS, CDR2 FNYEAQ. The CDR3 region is CASSPYGEGFNYGYTF. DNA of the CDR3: TGTGCCAGCAGCCCGTATGGTGAAGGATTTAACTATGGCTACACCTTC.

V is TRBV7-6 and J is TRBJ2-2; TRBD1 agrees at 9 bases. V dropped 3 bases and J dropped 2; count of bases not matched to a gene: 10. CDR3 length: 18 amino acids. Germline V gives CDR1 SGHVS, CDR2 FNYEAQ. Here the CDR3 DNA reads TGTGCCAGCAGCTTCTCATCAGGACAGGGGTTTAACACCGGGGAGCTGTTTTTT. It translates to CASSFSSGQGFNTGELFF.

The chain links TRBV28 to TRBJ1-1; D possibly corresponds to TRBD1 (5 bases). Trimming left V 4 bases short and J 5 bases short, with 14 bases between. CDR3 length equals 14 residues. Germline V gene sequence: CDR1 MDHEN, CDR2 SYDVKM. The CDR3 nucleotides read TGTGCCAGCAGTTGGGGGAAAAAGGAAACTGAAGCTTTCTTT. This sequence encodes CASSWGKKETEAFF.

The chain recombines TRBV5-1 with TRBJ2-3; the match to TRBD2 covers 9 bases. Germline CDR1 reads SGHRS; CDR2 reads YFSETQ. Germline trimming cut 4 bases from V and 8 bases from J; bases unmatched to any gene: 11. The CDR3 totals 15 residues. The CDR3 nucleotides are TGCGCCAGCAGCCCTCTAGCGGGAAGGGGCGGTACGCAGTATTTT. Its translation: CASSPLAGRGGTQYF.

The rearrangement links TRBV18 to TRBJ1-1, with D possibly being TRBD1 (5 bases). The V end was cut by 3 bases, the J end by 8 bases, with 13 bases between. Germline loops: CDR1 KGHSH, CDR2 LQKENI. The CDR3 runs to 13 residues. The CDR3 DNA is TGTGCCAGCTCACCGGGGACGGAAAGCGAAGCTTTCTTT. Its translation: CASSPGTESEAFF.

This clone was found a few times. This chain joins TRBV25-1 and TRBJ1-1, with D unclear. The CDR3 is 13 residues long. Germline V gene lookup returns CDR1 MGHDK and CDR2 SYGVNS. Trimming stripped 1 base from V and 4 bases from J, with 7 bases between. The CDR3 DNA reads TGTGCCAGCAGTGAATCGGCATCCACTGAAGCTTTCTTT. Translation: CASSESASTEAFF.

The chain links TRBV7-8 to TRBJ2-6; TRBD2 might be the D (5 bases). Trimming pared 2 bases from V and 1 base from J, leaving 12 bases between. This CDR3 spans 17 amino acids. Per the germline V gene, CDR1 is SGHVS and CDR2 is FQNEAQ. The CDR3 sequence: CASSLRSGGSGANVLTF. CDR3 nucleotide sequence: TGTGCCAGCAGCTTACGGTCCGGCGGGTCTGGGGCCAACGTCCTGACTTTC.

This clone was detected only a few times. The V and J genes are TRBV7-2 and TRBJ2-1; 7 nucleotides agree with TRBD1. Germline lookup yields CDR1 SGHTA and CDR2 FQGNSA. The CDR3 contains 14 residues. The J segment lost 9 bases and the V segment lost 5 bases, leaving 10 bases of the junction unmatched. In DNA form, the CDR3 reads TGTGCCAGCAGCACCCGACAGGGTCAAGGTGAGCAGTTCTTC. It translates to CASSTRQGQGEQFF.

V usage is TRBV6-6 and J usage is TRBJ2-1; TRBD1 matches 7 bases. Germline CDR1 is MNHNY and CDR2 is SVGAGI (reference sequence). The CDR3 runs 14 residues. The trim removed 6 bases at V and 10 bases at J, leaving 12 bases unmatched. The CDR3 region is CASRRSTGSNEQFF. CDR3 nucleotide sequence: TGTGCCAGCAGGCGTTCGACAGGGAGTAACGAGCAGTTCTTC.

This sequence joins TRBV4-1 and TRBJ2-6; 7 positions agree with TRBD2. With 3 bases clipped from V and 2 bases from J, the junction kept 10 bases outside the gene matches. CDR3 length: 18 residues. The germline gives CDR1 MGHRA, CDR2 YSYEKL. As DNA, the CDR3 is TGCGCCAGCAGCCAGGCCCCGAGGGAGGGCACTGGGGCCAACGTCCTGACTTTC. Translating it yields CASSQAPREGTGANVLTF.

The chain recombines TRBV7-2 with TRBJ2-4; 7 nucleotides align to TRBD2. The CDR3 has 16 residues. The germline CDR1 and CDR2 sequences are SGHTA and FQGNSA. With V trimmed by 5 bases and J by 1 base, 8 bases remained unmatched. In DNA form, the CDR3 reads TGTGCCAGCAGCCGATCCACGACTAGCGCCAAAAACATTCAGTACTTC. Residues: CASSRSTTSAKNIQYF.

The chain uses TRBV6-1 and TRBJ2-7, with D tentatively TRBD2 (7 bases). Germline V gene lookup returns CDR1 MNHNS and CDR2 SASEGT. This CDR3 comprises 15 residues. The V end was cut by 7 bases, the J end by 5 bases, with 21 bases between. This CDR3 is CASTPSRGEGDEQYF. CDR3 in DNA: TGTGCCAGCACCCCCAGTAGGGGGGAGGGTGACGAGCAGTACTTC.

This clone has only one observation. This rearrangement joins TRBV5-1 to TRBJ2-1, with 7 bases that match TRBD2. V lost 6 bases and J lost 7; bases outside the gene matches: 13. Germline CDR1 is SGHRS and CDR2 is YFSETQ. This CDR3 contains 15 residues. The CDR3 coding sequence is TGCGCCAGCACCCCTCCGGGACGGGGGGTGAATGAGCAGTTCTTC. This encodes CASTPPGRGVNEQFF.

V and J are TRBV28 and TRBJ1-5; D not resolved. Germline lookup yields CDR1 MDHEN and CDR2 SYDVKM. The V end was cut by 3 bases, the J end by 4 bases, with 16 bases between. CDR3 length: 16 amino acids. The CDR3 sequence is CASSFGSRLGNQPQHF. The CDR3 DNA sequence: TGTGCCAGCAGTTTCGGGTCGAGGTTAGGGAATCAGCCCCAGCATTTT.

The CDR3 reads CASSLLGHPLEQYF. The CDR3 DNA reads as TGTGCCAGCAGCTTACTCGGGCACCCCCTGGAGCAGTACTTC. This sequence joins TRBV11-2 and TRBJ2-7; D ambiguous. The CDR3 length is 14 residues. CDR1 and CDR2 from the germline V gene are SGHAT and FQNNGV. V lost 2 bases and J lost 7, with 15 bases in between.

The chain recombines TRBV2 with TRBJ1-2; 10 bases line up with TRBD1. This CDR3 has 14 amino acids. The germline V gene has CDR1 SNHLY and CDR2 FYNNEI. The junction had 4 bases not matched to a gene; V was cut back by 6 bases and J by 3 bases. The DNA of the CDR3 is TGTGCCAGCAGCCCGGGACAGGGGTACTATGGCTACACCTTC. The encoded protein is CASSPGQGYYGYTF.

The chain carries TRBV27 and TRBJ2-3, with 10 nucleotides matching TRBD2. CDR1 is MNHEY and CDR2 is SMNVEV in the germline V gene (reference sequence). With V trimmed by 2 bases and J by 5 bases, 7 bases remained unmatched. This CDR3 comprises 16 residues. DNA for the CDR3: TGTGCCAGCAGTTTACGAGCGGGAGGGCCTGAAGATACGCAGTATTTT. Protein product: CASSLRAGGPEDTQYF.